This T cell receptor beta chain was identified during a study of T cell changes during pregnancy in multiple sclerosis. Profiled with immunoSEQ multiplex PCR; TCRdb holds only in-frame clones, not every one. The sample lists around 57,000 clones, about nine tenths occurring once. The CDR3 has 16 amino acids. Germline assignment: CDR1 SGHRS and CDR2 YFSETQ. V shed 4 bases and J 5 bases; nucleotides not matched to a gene: 8. This clonotype was sampled from a female donor with multiple sclerosis, enrolled in a pregnancy study. The chain carries TRBV5-1 and TRBJ1-4, with 10 bases matching TRBD1. Sequences were derived from peripheral blood, sampled in the second trimester of pregnancy. The DNA of the CDR3 is TGCGCCAGCAGCCAGGGACAGGGGCCGTTAAATGAAAAACTGTTTTTT. This codes for CASSQGQGPLNEKLFF.